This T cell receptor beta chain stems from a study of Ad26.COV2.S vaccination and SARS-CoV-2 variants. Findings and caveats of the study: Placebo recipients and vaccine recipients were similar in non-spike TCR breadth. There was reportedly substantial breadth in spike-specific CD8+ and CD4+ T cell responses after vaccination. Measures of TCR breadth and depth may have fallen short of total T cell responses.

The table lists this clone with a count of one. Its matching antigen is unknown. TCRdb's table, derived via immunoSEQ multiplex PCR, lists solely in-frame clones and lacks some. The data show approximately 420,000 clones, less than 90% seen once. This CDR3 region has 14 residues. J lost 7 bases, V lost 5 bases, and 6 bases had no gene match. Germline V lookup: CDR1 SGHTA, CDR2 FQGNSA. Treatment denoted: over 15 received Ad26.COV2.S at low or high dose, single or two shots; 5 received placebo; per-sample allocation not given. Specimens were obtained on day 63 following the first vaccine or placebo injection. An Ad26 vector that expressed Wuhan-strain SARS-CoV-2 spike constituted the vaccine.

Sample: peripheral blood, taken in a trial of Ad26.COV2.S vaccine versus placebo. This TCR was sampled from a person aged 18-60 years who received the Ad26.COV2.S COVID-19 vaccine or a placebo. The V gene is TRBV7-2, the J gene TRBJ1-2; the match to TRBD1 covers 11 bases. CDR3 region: CASSAGQGVRGYTF. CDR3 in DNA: TGTGCCAGCAGCGCGGGACAGGGGGTTCGTGGCTACACCTTC.